This TCR beta chain was sequenced during a study of T cell responses to AZD1222 COVID-19 vaccine. Study findings and constraints: Reports say nearly half of spike-specific TCRs go after unmutated variant regions. At 160-218 and 743-854, vaccine-associated CD4 TCRs were dominant, and they spanned spike. After two AZD1222 doses, spike-specific TCR breadth and depth rose versus day 0.

As to this clone: The antigen remains unidentified.

This CDR3 spans 17 amino acids. Assay used: immunoSEQ multiplex PCR; TCRdb lists only in-frame clones, some missing. The table lists 150,000 to 200,000 clones, more than 75% of them singletons. Source: peripheral blood, taken on day 0 of MenACWY control vaccination. The V call is TRBV21-1, the J call TRBJ1-6; the DNA was not used to check the table's D call, TRBD1. TRBV21-1 is annotated as a pseudogene. The TCR sequence derives from an adult in good health. CDR3 amino acids: CASEAQPYHRVRSPLHF. As DNA, the CDR3 is TGTGCCAGCGAGGCACAGCCCTACCACAGGGTCCGTTCACCCCTCCACTTT.